This T cell receptor (beta chain) derives from a study of T-cell reconstitution after alpha-beta-depleted transplantation in children. On this clonotype: Its matching antigen is unknown.

Findings and limits, study-wide: After transplant, high TCRbeta diversity at day 60 in some patients arose from surviving recipient T cells and thymic progenitors. In patients about two months after transplant, alpha-beta T cells reportedly arose from several hundred expanded graft clones.

CDR1 is SGHTA and CDR2 is FQGNSA in the germline V gene. The CDR3 extends over 15 amino acids. V trimming: 7 bases; J trimming: 6 bases; junction bases outside the gene matches: 14. Unique molecular identifiers were incorporated into the prepared TCRbeta library. TCRdb reanalysed the PCR reads using MiXCR and keeps one entry per CDR3 protein. The table lists 400,000 to 450,000 distinct CDR3 sequences, 43% of them singletons. Sequences were derived from PBMCs, sampled before TCRalphabeta/CD19-depleted stem cell transplant. The clonotype originates from a girl aged 2 to 10 with aplastic anemia, due to receive a stem cell transplant. This chain links TRBV7-2 with TRBJ2-7; 8 positions match TRBD2. CDR3 sequence reads: CASTVTGGLVAEQYF. CDR3 nucleotides: TGTGCCAGCACCGTAACTGGGGGACTAGTGGCCGAGCAGTACTTC.